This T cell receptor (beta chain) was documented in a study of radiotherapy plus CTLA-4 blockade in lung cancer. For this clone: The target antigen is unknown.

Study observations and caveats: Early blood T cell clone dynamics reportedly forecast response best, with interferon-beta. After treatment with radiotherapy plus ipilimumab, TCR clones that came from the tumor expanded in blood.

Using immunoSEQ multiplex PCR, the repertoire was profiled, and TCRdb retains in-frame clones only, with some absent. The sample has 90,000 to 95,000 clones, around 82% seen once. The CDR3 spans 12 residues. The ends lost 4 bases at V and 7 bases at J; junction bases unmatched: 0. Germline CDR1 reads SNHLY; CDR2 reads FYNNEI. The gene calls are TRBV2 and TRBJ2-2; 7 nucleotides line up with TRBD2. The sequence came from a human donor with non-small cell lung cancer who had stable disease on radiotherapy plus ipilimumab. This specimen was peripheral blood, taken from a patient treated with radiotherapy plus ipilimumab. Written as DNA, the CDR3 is TGTGCCAGCAGTGGGACTAGCGGGGAGCTGTTTTTT. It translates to CASSGTSGELFF.